Listed below are T cell receptor beta chains from one sample, sequenced in a study of blood T cell repertoires in COVID-19. Measured with immunoSEQ multiplex PCR; TCRdb has only the in-frame clones, and not every one. Here the sample spans tens of thousands of clones, roughly 89% being singletons. The sequenced material came from peripheral blood. These receptor sequences come from a man aged 40-49 years with COVID-19, enrolled during active disease. Both conserved end residues are part of each CDR3. Each record gives: D gene, V gene, J gene, clone size, CDR3 DNA, CDR3 protein. A D gene is named only where the DNA matches it firmly. Clone sizes are given selectively: once, few, many, or a class where the clone is expanded.

>NA|TRBV2|TRBJ1-1|NA
TGTGCCAGCAGGGCGGACAGAAACACTGAAGCTTTCTTT
CASRADRNTEAFF
>NA|TRBV7-9|TRBJ1-2|NA
TGTGCCAGCAGCTACGGGAATAACTATGGCTACACCTTC
CASSYGNNYGYTF
>NA|TRBV2|TRBJ2-1|NA
TGTGCCAGCCGCCCCCTTTTAGATTACAATGAGCAGTTCTTC
CASRPLLDYNEQFF
>TRBD1|TRBV6-6|TRBJ1-5|NA
TGTGCCAGCAGTTTACAGGGGTCTCAGCCCCAGCATTTT
CASSLQGSQPQHF
>NA|TRBV7-9|TRBJ2-2|NA
TGTGCCAGCAGCTTGAGCGAACAGAACACCGGGGAGCTGTTTTTT
CASSLSEQNTGELFF
>NA|TRBV27|TRBJ1-2|NA
TGTGCCAGCAGTTTATTTCCAGGGTCAGATGGCTACACCTTC
CASSLFPGSDGYTF
>TRBD2|TRBV5-1|TRBJ2-1|NA
TGCGCCAGCAGCCCCGGGACTAGCGGGGGGGCTGAGGGAGAGCAGTTCTTC
CASSPGTSGGAEGEQFF
>TRBD1|TRBV3-1/TRBV3-2|TRBJ1-2|NA
TGTGCCAGCAGCCAGGGACAGAACTATGGCTACACCTTC
CASSQGQNYGYTF
>TRBD1|TRBV19|TRBJ1-1|NA
TGTGCCAGTAGTATAGTATCCCCGACAGGGGGGAACACTGAAGCTTTCTTT
CASSIVSPTGGNTEAFF
>NA|TRBV24-1|TRBJ2-1|few
TGTGCCACCAGCGATGCGGGACCGCAGTTCTTC
CATSDAGPQFF
>TRBD1|TRBV30|TRBJ1-2|NA
TGTGCCTGGAGGTGGGGACAGGGGAACTATGGCTACACCTTC
CAWRWGQGNYGYTF
>TRBD1|TRBV7-9|TRBJ1-5|NA
TGTGCCAGCAGCTTAGGGGACAGGGGAAGCCAGCCCCAGCATTTT
CASSLGDRGSQPQHF
>TRBD1|TRBV5-1|TRBJ2-2|NA
TGCGCCAGCAGCCAAAGGACAGGGGATGCCGGGGAGCTGTTTTTT
CASSQRTGDAGELFF
>NA|TRBV6-5|TRBJ1-2|NA
TGTGCCACTAAAACAGGGATGGGAGCTAACTATGGCTACACCTTC
CATKTGMGANYGYTF
>TRBD1|TRBV27|TRBJ1-1|NA
TGTGCCAGTTCCTCCCCCCAGGGGGCTCGGGCTTTCTTT
CASSSPQGARAFF
>TRBD2|TRBV27|TRBJ2-3|NA
TGTGCCAGCAATCTAGCGGGGGGGATGCGCACAGATACGCAGTATTTT
CASNLAGGMRTDTQYF
>TRBD2|TRBV28|TRBJ2-3|NA
TGTGCCAGCAACGGGGGGGGCACAGATACGCAGTATTTT
CASNGGGTDTQYF
>NA|TRBV11-2|TRBJ1-6|NA
TGTGCCAGCAGCTCCGGACAAGGAGAGGTCACCCTCCACTTT
CASSSGQGEVTLHF
>NA|TRBV29-1|TRBJ1-1|NA
TGCAGCGTTGAATCGCTTGGCGGGGGGCTAAACACTGAAGCTTTCTTT
CSVESLGGGLNTEAFF
>NA|TRBV6-5|TRBJ1-1|NA
TGTGCCAGCAGTTACTCAGGCGGGATGAACACTGAAGCTTTCTTT
CASSYSGGMNTEAFF
>TRBD2|TRBV7-2|TRBJ2-7|few
TGTGCCAGCAGCTTAACTTCCCTTCGGGAGGGACGATACGAGCAGTACTTC
CASSLTSLREGRYEQYF
>TRBD2|TRBV19|TRBJ2-2|once
TGTGCCAGTAGTATCAGCGGGACTTACACCGGGGAGCTGTTTTTT
CASSISGTYTGELFF
>NA|TRBV19|TRBJ2-1|NA
TGTGCCAGTAGTCCCCGGGGTAGCGGAAAGGCGAATGAGCAGTTCTTC
CASSPRGSGKANEQFF
>NA|TRBV6-2/TRBV6-3|TRBJ1-5|NA
TGTGCCAGCAGTTACTCGACGTTGAGCGGGGTCAATCAGCCCCAGCATTTT
CASSYSTLSGVNQPQHF
>TRBD2|TRBV4-1|TRBJ2-1|NA
TGCGCCAGCAGCCAAGAGACTAGCGGGGGAATTGAGCAGTTCTTC
CASSQETSGGIEQFF
>NA|TRBV11-3|TRBJ1-5|NA
TGTGCCAGCAGCTATCTCACTCAGACGGAGACCAATCAGCCCCAGCATTTT
CASSYLTQTETNQPQHF
>NA|TRBV2|TRBJ2-5|NA
TGTGCCAGCAGGGGGGGGACAGGCAACCCGAACGGAGAGACCCAGTACTTC
CASRGGTGNPNGETQYF
>TRBD1|TRBV6-2/TRBV6-3|TRBJ1-5|NA
TGTGCCAGCAGCTCCGGACAGGGGGTAAGCAATCAGCCCCAGCATTTT
CASSSGQGVSNQPQHF
>NA|TRBV29-1|TRBJ1-1|NA
TGCAGCGTTGTGCAGGTTGGGACTGAAGCTTTCTTT
CSVVQVGTEAFF
>NA|TRBV7-9|TRBJ2-1|NA
TGTGCCAGCAGCTCTCAAGGGACAACAAATGAGCAGTTCTTC
CASSSQGTTNEQFF
>TRBD2|TRBV15|TRBJ2-2|NA
TGTGCCACCAGCAGAGACCTCGGGGGGGGCGTCGGGGAGCTGTTTTTT
CATSRDLGGGVGELFF
>NA|TRBV6-5|TRBJ1-6|once
TGTGCCAGCAGGGGGGGGGACTCACCCCTCCACTTT
CASRGGDSPLHF
>TRBD1|TRBV19|TRBJ1-5|NA
TGTGCCAGCCTAACTACAGGGGATAGCAATCAGCCCCAGCATTTT
CASLTTGDSNQPQHF
>NA|TRBV7-9|TRBJ1-2|NA
TGTGCCAGCAGCTTAATACAGAGCTATGGCTACACCTTC
CASSLIQSYGYTF
>TRBD1|TRBV19|TRBJ1-5|NA
TGTGCCAGTAGTAACTGGGACAGTGAAGGTCAGCCCCAGCATTTT
CASSNWDSEGQPQHF
>NA|TRBV15|TRBJ2-1|NA
TGTGCCACCAGCAGAGATAGGGGTGAGCAGTTCTTC
CATSRDRGEQFF
>NA|TRBV7-8|TRBJ1-6|NA
TGTGCCAGCACCCCTAGGGGGATATATAATTCACCCCTCCACTTT
CASTPRGIYNSPLHF
>TRBD1|TRBV2|TRBJ1-3|NA
TGTGCCAGCAGTCCGACAGGGCTTATTTCGGGAAACACCATATATTTT
CASSPTGLISGNTIYF
>NA|TRBV9|TRBJ1-1|NA
TGTGCCAGCAGTACAGGCTATAACACTGAAGCTTTCTTT
CASSTGYNTEAFF
>TRBD1|TRBV7-6|TRBJ2-3|NA
TGTGCCCTTCGCGGAGGTCAGGGGGTAGCCCTAACGGGGTATTTT
CALRGGQGVALTGYF
>TRBD1|TRBV19|TRBJ2-5|NA
TGTGCCAGTAGTCGTCCCGGGACAGACAAAGAGACCCAGTACTTC
CASSRPGTDKETQYF
>NA|TRBV5-3|TRBJ1-1|NA
TGTGCCAGAAGCTTGCGTGGAGATAGGGGGTGGAACACTGAAGCTTTCTTT
CARSLRGDRGWNTEAFF
>NA|TRBV19|TRBJ1-1|few
TGTGCCAGTAGCATCCCACGGGGGGGCACTGAAGCTTTCTTT
CASSIPRGGTEAFF
>TRBD1|TRBV15|TRBJ1-2|NA
TGTGCCACCAGCAGATGGGACAGCGACTATGGCTACACCTTC
CATSRWDSDYGYTF
>NA|TRBV19|TRBJ2-5|NA
TGTGCCAGTAGTATAGGGGCCGCTTTGGGGACCCAGTACTTC
CASSIGAALGTQYF
>TRBD2|TRBV2|TRBJ2-7|NA
TGTGCCAGCAGGGCTAGGACTAGCGGACCACTCGAGCAGTACTTC
CASRARTSGPLEQYF
>TRBD1|TRBV28|TRBJ1-6|NA
TGTGCCAGCAGACTCACAGGGGGAAGTTCACCCCTCCACTTT
CASRLTGGSSPLHF
>NA|TRBV2|TRBJ2-7|NA
TGTGCCAGCAGTTGGAGCGCCCGCGAGCAGTACTTC
CASSWSAREQYF
>NA|TRBV10-1|TRBJ1-1|NA
TGCGCCAGCAGCCCAACAGGGTTCACTGAAGCTTTCTTT
CASSPTGFTEAFF
>NA|TRBV5-1|TRBJ2-3|NA
TGCGCCAGCAGCTTGGTGTTAGCGGAAAACACAGATACGCAGTATTTT
CASSLVLAENTDTQYF
>NA|TRBV29-1|TRBJ2-2|NA
TGCAGCGGGAGTAGCCCCGGGGAGCTGTTTTTT
CSGSSPGELFF
>TRBD1|TRBV10-1|TRBJ1-3|NA
TGCGCCAGGACAGGGGAAGGAAACACCATATATTTT
CARTGEGNTIYF
>TRBD2|TRBV4-1|TRBJ2-4|NA
TGCGCCAGCAGCCAAGGTCTAGCGGGAGGGGTGGCCAAAAACATTCAGTACTTC
CASSQGLAGGVAKNIQYF
>NA|TRBV3-1/TRBV3-2|TRBJ2-1|NA
TGTGCCAGCAGCCCACGGGACTTTTACAATGAGCAGTTCTTC
CASSPRDFYNEQFF
>NA|TRBV30|TRBJ1-1|NA
TGTGCCTGGAGTCCTACTAACACTGAAGCTTTCTTT
CAWSPTNTEAFF
>NA|TRBV5-4|TRBJ2-7|NA
TGTGCCAGCAGCGAGAGCAGGGTTCCCGAGCAGTACTTC
CASSESRVPEQYF
>NA|TRBV28|TRBJ1-4|NA
TGTGCCAGCAGTTTATTTGGGAGGGGGACGACTAATGAAAAACTGTTTTTT
CASSLFGRGTTNEKLFF
>NA|TRBV7-3|TRBJ2-2|once
TGTGCCAGCAGCTTAGCCCCCGGGACCGGGGAGCTGTTTTTT
CASSLAPGTGELFF
>NA|TRBV5-1|TRBJ2-3|once
TGCGCCAGCAGCGAGGGCAGCCGAGGGTACGATACGCAGTATTTT
CASSEGSRGYDTQYF
>NA|TRBV7-9|TRBJ1-2|NA
TGTGCCAGCAGCCCACAGCAGGCCTATGGCTACACCTTC
CASSPQQAYGYTF